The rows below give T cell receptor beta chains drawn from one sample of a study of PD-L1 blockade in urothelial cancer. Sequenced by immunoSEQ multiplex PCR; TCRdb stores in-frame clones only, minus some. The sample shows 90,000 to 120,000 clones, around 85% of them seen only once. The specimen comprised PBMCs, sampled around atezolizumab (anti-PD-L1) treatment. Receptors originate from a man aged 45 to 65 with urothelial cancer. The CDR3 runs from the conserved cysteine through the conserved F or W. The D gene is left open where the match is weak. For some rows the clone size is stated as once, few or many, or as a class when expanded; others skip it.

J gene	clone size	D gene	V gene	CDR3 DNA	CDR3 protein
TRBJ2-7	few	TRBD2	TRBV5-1	TGCGCCAGCGCCCCGGGGGGGAGCGACCGCTCATACGAGCAGTACTTC	CASAPGGSDRSYEQYF
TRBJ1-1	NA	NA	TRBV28	TGTGCCAGCAGTCCTCCTCGGGCGGGGAACACTGAAGCTTTCTTT	CASSPPRAGNTEAFF
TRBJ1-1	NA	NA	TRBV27	TGTGCCAGCAAGAACAGGGAGAACACTGAAGCTTTCTTT	CASKNRENTEAFF
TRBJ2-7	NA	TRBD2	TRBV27	TGTGCCAGCAATGCCGGACTAGCGGGAAGCGAGCAGTACTTC	CASNAGLAGSEQYF
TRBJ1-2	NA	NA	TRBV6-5	TGTGCCAGCAGAACGCAGGGGCTCAACTATGGCTACACCTTC	CASRTQGLNYGYTF
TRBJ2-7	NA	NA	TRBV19	TGTGCCAGTAGTATCGCTGCGGGGCTCTACGAGCAGTACTTC	CASSIAAGLYEQYF
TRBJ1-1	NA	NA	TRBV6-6	TGTGCCAGCAGTTACTCGGAGGGAACGACTGAAGCTTTCTTT	CASSYSEGTTEAFF
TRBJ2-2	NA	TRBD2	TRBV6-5	TGTGCCAGCAGACCGGGGAGGGACACCGGGGAGCTGTTTTTT	CASRPGRDTGELFF
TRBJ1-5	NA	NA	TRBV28	TGTGCCAGCAGTCTCAATCAGCCCCAGCATTTT	CASSLNQPQHF
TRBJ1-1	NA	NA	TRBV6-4	TGTGCCAGCAGTGTCACAGAGAACACTGAAGCTTTCTTT	CASSVTENTEAFF
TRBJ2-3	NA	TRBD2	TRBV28	TGTGCCATTAGACCCCCTAGCGGGGGGGGCACAGATACGCAGTATTTT	CAIRPPSGGGTDTQYF
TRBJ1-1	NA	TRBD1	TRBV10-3	TGTGCCATCAGTGAGTCGAACTGGGCAGGGGGCGACCTGCGAGAAGCTTTCTTT	CAISESNWAGGDLREAFF
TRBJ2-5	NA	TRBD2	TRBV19	TGTGCCAGTAGTTCCGGGACTAGTGAAGAGACCCAGTACTTC	CASSSGTSEETQYF
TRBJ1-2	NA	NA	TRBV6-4	TGTGCCAGCACCCCGGTCGGGGGGTGCTACACCTTC	CASTPVGGCYTF
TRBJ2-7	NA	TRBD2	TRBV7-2	TGTGCCAGCAGCCACGGGGGGGGAGCGGGAGTATTTTACGAGCAGTACTTC	CASSHGGGAGVFYEQYF
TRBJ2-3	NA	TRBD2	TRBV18	TGTGCCAGCTCACCGGGGAGCGGGAGCGGGGCCCACCCCACAGATACGCAGTATTTT	CASSPGSGSGAHPTDTQYF
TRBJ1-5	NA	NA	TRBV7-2	TGTGCCAGCAGCTCCCAAACAGGGCCCAATCAGCCCCAGCATTTT	CASSSQTGPNQPQHF
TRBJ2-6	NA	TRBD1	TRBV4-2	TGTGCCAGCAGCCAAGCGCAGGGGGCCTCTGGGGCCAACGTCCTGACTTTC	CASSQAQGASGANVLTF
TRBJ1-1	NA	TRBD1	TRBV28	TGTGCCAGCAGTGTTACCCAAGGGACAGGCCTCCGGGACACTGAAGCTTTCTTT	CASSVTQGTGLRDTEAFF
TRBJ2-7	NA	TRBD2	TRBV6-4	TGTGCCAGCGAAGGGACTAGCGGGAAATTATCCTACGAGCAGTACTTC	CASEGTSGKLSYEQYF
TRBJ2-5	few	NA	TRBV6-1	TGTGCCAGCAGTGAATTTTTGGGCAGCCAAGAGACCCAGTACTTC	CASSEFLGSQETQYF
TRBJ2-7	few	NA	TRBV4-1	TGCGCCAGCAGCCTAAAGGAAGGAGTAGGCCTAATCCTCTTCGAGCAGTACTTC	CASSLKEGVGLILFEQYF
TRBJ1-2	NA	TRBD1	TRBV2	TGTGCCAGCAGCGGACAGGGTCGGGCTAACTATGGCTACACCTTC	CASSGQGRANYGYTF
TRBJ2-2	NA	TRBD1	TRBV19	TGTGCCAGTAGTACCGGGACAGGGTATACCGGGGAGCTGTTTTTT	CASSTGTGYTGELFF
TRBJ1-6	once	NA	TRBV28	TGTGCCAGCAGCATCAGGGTGCTCTCACCCCTCCACTTT	CASSIRVLSPLHF
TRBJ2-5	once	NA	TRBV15	TGTGCCACCAGCAGGGGCACCCTACCTCAAGAGACCCAGTACTTC	CATSRGTLPQETQYF
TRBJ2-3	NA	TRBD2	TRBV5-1	TGCGCCAGCAGCTTACCTATACTAGCGGGAGAAGCAGATACGCAGTATTTT	CASSLPILAGEADTQYF
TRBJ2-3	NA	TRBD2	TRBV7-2	TGTGCCAGCAGCCTCCAAGCGGGAGGGCCGCGAGATACGCAGTATTTT	CASSLQAGGPRDTQYF
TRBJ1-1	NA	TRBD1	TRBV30	TGTGCCTGCGCGGGGCCCGGGACAGGGGGCACTGAAGCTTTCTTT	CACAGPGTGGTEAFF
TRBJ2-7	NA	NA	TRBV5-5	TGTGCCAGCAGCTTGGGCTACAGGGCAGCCTACGAGCAGTACTTC	CASSLGYRAAYEQYF
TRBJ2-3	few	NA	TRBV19	TGTGCCAGTAGTGAACCGGGACTGTCTAATACGCAGTATTTT	CASSEPGLSNTQYF
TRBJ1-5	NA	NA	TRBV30	TGTGCCTGGAGCTTTGGACAGCACAATCAGCCCCAGCATTTT	CAWSFGQHNQPQHF
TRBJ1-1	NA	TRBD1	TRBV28	TGTGCCAGCAGTCCCACGACAGCCAGGGGGACTGAAGCTTTCTTT	CASSPTTARGTEAFF
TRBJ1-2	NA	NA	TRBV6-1	TGTGCCAGCAGTGAAGAGGGGGAATGGGGGCCGTATGGCTACACCTTC	CASSEEGEWGPYGYTF
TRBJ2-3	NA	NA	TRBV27	TGTGCCAGCAGTTTTCAGTCACTAGCAGGTAGCACAGATACGCAGTATTTT	CASSFQSLAGSTDTQYF
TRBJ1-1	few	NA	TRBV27	TGTGCCAGCAGACCCGCAGGGTTTACTGAAGCTTTCTTT	CASRPAGFTEAFF
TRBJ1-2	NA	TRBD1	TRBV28	TGTGCCAGCAGTTTCTCCGGACAGGTTAAATATGGCTACACCTTC	CASSFSGQVKYGYTF
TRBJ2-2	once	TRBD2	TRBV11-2	TGTGCCAGCAGCCCGCAACTAGCGGGAGGGCCGGACGGGGAGCTGTTTTTT	CASSPQLAGGPDGELFF
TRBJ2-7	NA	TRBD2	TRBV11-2	TGTGCCAGCAGCCCCAGCGGGATAATCTACGAGCAGTACTTC	CASSPSGIIYEQYF
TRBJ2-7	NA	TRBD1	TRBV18	TGTGCCAGCTCACCACCGGGACAGGGGCAAAACTACGAGCAGTACTTC	CASSPPGQGQNYEQYF
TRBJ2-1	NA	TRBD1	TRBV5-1	TGCGCCAGCAGCTTCACCCCGGGACAGATGGATGAGCAGTTCTTC	CASSFTPGQMDEQFF
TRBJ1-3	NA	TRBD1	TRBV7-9	TGTGCCAGCAGCTCCAACAGGGGTCCCCACACCATATATTTT	CASSSNRGPHTIYF
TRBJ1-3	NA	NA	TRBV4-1	TGCGCCAGCAGCCTGGACAGAGACCTTGACACCATATATTTT	CASSLDRDLDTIYF
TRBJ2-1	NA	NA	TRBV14	TGTGCCAGCAGCCAGCCGGGACTTCCCCACATCGGTGAGCAGTTCTTC	CASSQPGLPHIGEQFF
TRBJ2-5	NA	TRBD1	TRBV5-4	TGTGCCAGCAGCTTATGGACAGGGGGCCAAGAGACCCAGTACTTC	CASSLWTGGQETQYF
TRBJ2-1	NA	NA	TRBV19	TGTGCCAGTAGTCCTCGCGAGAGCTCCTACAATGAGCAGTTCTTC	CASSPRESSYNEQFF
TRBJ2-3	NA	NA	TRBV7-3	TGTGCCAGCAGCTTATTCGGTGACACAGATACGCAGTATTTT	CASSLFGDTDTQYF
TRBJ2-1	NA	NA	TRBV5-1	TGCGCCAGCAGCTTTTCCGGCCCTCCGGGGAATGAGCAGTTCTTC	CASSFSGPPGNEQFF
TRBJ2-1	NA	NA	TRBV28	TGTGCCAGCAGAGGGACTTTGGGTTGGCAAGGGCAGTTCTTC	CASRGTLGWQGQFF